The T cell receptor (beta chain) under discussion was sequenced for a study of PD-1 blockade in classical Hodgkin lymphoma. Following autologous stem cell transplantation, relapse occurred in every patient, and exposure to brentuximab vedotin varied. Thawed PBMCs were the source of CD4+ T cells, purified by magnetic negative selection. TCRdb keeps only in-frame clones here, not all; method: immunoSEQ multiplex PCR. Counted here are around 17,000 clones, around four fifths occurring once; the ten biggest clones make up 1%. There are 22 residues in the CDR3. Trimming took 7 bases from V and 1 from J, leaving 35 bases between them. Germline-derived CDR1 and CDR2 are MDHEN and SYDVKM.

The sample was CD4+ T cells from blood, taken at baseline. The V call is TRBV28, the J call TRBJ1-3, with D possibly being TRBD1 (6 bases). This receptor was taken from a human donor with classical Hodgkin lymphoma. DNA for the CDR3: TGTGCCAGCAACCCCACAGGGATAGGGTTAGCACGACAGATCGGTTCTGGAAACACCATATATTTT. As protein: CASNPTGIGLARQIGSGNTIYF.